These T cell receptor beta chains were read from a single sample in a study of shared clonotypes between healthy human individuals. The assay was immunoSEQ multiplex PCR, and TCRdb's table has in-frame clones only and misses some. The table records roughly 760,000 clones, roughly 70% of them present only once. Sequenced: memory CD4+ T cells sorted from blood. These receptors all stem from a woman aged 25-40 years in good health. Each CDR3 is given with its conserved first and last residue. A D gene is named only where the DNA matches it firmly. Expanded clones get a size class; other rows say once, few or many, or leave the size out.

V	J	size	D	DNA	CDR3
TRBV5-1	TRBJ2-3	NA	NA	TGCGCCAGCAGCAGAAAAGAATTCACAGATACGCAGTATTTT	CASSRKEFTDTQYF
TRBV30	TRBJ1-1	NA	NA	TGTGCCTGGAGCGGTGGGACCGTGAACACTGAAGCTTTCTTT	CAWSGGTVNTEAFF
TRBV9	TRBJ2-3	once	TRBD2	TGTGCCAGCAGCGTAGTAGCGGGGAACACAGATACGCAGTATTTT	CASSVVAGNTDTQYF
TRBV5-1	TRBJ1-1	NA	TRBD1	TGCGCCAGCAGAACCGGGACAGGAATGTCCACTGAAGCTTTCTTT	CASRTGTGMSTEAFF
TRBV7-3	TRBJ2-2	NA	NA	TGTGCCAGCAGCTTAAATGGCAGGGAGAGCGGGGAGCTGTTTTTT	CASSLNGRESGELFF
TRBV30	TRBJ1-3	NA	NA	TGTGCCTGGAGTGCACGGGGGGGACTGGGAAACACCATATATTTT	CAWSARGGLGNTIYF
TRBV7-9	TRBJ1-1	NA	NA	TGTGCCAGCAGTTCCGAGGGATACACTGAAGCTTTCTTT	CASSSEGYTEAFF
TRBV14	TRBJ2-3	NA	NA	TGTGCCAGCAGCCAAGCACTAGCCCTCGGCGCAGATACGCAGTATTTT	CASSQALALGADTQYF
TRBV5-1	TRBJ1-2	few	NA	TGCGCCAGCAGTATCGACGGTGGAGGCTACACCTTC	CASSIDGGGYTF
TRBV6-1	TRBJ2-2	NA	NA	TGTGCCAGCACCCTGGGGGGTTCGGGCGCCGGGGAGCTGTTTTTT	CASTLGGSGAGELFF
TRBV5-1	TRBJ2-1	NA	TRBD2	TGCGCCAGCAGCTTGTCAGCGGGAGGGCTGAATGAGCAGTTCTTC	CASSLSAGGLNEQFF
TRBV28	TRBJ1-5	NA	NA	TGTGCCAGCACCACCGGCGGGAAAGGCAATCAGCCCCAGCATTTT	CASTTGGKGNQPQHF
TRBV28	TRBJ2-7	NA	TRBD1	TGTGCCAGCAGTTTAGGGTCGACAGGGGCGGGCGAGCAGTACTTC	CASSLGSTGAGEQYF
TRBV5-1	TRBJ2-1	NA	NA	TGCGCCAGCAGCTTGGATTCCTCTAGTAGGATTGAGCAGTTCTTC	CASSLDSSSRIEQFF
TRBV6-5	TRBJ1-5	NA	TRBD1	TGTGCCAGCAGTTATCACAGGGGTCCCAATCAGCCCCAGCATTTT	CASSYHRGPNQPQHF
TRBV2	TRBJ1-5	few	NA	TGTGCCAGCAGTGACAGGCCCAGCAATCAGCCCCAGCATTTT	CASSDRPSNQPQHF
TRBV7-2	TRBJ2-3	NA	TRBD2	TGTGCCAGCAGCTTAGGGACTAGCGCCTGGGGAGATACGCAGTATTTT	CASSLGTSAWGDTQYF
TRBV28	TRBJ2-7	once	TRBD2	TGTGCCAGCAGCCAAAGCCCCGGGACTAGCGGGATGTACGAGCAGTACTTC	CASSQSPGTSGMYEQYF
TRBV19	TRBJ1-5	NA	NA	TGTGCCAGTAGTGCACACAGGGAATCTGGCCAGCCCCAGCATTTT	CASSAHRESGQPQHF
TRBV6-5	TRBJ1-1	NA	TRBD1	TGTGCCAGCAGTCGGGACAGGAACACTGAAGCTTTCTTT	CASSRDRNTEAFF